The text below deals with one T cell receptor beta chain. The data stem from a study of T cell changes during pregnancy in multiple sclerosis. The protocol was immunoSEQ multiplex PCR, while the TCRdb copy is restricted to in-frame clones and leaves out a portion. Among about 24,000 clones listed, roughly 90% were seen once. CDR3 size: 16 residues. Germline CDR1 is SGHTA and CDR2 is FQGTGA. V lost 5 bases and J 4 bases, leaving 17 bases between the germline ends. This sequence was found in a female donor in good health, enrolled as a control in a pregnancy study. The V call is TRBV7-3, the J call TRBJ2-2; D gene ambiguous. The sequenced sample was CD8+ T cells from peripheral blood mononuclear cells, obtained in the third trimester of pregnancy. CDR3 amino acids: CASSPLGELGTGELFF. The CDR3 nucleotides are TGTGCCAGCAGCCCCCTCGGAGAGCTGGGCACCGGGGAGCTGTTTTTT.